Listed here are 14 T cell receptor beta chains from one sample, sequenced in a study of blood T cell repertoires in COVID-19. The method was immunoSEQ multiplex PCR; TCRdb's version includes in-frame clones alone and lacks a portion of them. The sample includes about 240,000 clones, around 86% of them seen just once. Sequences were obtained from PBMCs or T cells enriched from blood (not recorded which). The receptors here all came from a woman aged 40-49 years with acute COVID-19.

The gene calls are TRBV30 and TRBJ2-7; 11 bases fit TRBD2. Trimming took 5 bases from V and 2 from J; bases not matched to a gene: 5. This CDR3 spans 14 amino acids. Germline lookup yields CDR1 GTSNPN and CDR2 SVGIG (reference sequence). The CDR3 sequence: CAWELAGGPYEQYF. DNA of the CDR3: TGTGCCTGGGAATTAGCGGGAGGGCCCTACGAGCAGTACTTC.

This clone turned up a few times. The chain has TRBV19 and TRBJ2-1; 11 bases align to TRBD1. The CDR3 consists of 17 residues. CDR1 is LNHDA, CDR2 SQIVND, per germline (reference sequence). Germline trimming cut 1 base from V and 4 bases from J; bases unmatched to any gene: 6. The CDR3 sequence: CASSIGFGQGAYNEQFF. The CDR3, as DNA: TGTGCCAGTAGTATAGGGTTCGGACAGGGGGCGTACAATGAGCAGTTCTTC.

This chain joins TRBV5-4 and TRBJ2-3, with TRBD2 as a possible D gene (6 bases). The CDR3 runs 15 residues. CDR1 SGHNT and CDR2 YYREEE come from the germline V gene (reference sequence). V lost 0 bases and J 0 bases, leaving 8 bases between the germline ends. CDR3: CASSLVGSSTDTQYF. In DNA, the CDR3 is TGTGCCAGCAGCTTGGTCGGGAGCAGCACAGATACGCAGTATTTT. Variable domain in full (rest from reference TRBV5-4 and TRBJ2-3): ETGVTQSPTHLIKTRGQQVTLRCSSQSGHNTVSWYQQALGQGPQFIFQYYREEENGRGNFPPRFSGLQFPNYSSELNVNALELDDSALYLCASSLVGSSTDTQYFGPGTRLTVL.

The chain combines TRBV19 with TRBJ1-2, with D unclear. Germline V gives CDR1 LNHDA, CDR2 SQIVND (reference sequence). Trimming left V 5 bases short and J 7 bases short, with 17 bases between. This CDR3 has 14 residues. The CDR3 spells CASSAPPSSGGYTF. The CDR3, as DNA: TGTGCCAGTAGTGCCCCCCCCTCTAGTGGTGGCTACACCTTC.

The chain combines TRBV2 with TRBJ1-4, with 9 bases identical to TRBD1. Per germline, CDR1 SNHLY and CDR2 FYNNEI. This CDR3 is built from 16 residues. V gave up 2 bases and J gave up 3 bases; unmatched junction bases: 4. The DNA of the CDR3 is TGTGCCAGCAGTGAATTGACAGGGGGTGCTAATGAAAAACTGTTTTTT. It codes for CASSELTGGANEKLFF.

The CDR3 spells CASSRGGQGLNTEAFF. The CDR3 DNA follows: TGTGCCAGCAGCCGTGGCGGACAGGGCCTGAACACTGAAGCTTTCTTT. The V gene is TRBV5-4, the J gene TRBJ1-1; TRBD1 matches at 8 bases. The CDR3 contains 16 residues. Trimming took 4 bases from V and 0 from J; bases not matched to a gene: 8. Germline loops: CDR1 SGHNT, CDR2 YYREEE (reference sequence).

This sequence joins TRBV24-1 and TRBJ2-1; 8 bases agree with TRBD2. Unmatched junction bases numbered 5, after V lost 1 base and J lost 4 bases. CDR3 length equals 16 residues. CDR1 and CDR2 from the germline V gene are KGHDR and SFDVKD. The CDR3 region has the DNA TGTGCCACCAGTGATTTAAGCGGGGGAGGGTACAATGAGCAGTTCTTC. Protein: CATSDLSGGGYNEQFF.

In this sample, this clone turned up once. The chain links TRBV7-8 to TRBJ2-1; TRBD1 matches at 12 bases. V lost 3 bases and J lost 6; bases outside the gene matches: 9. The germline gives CDR1 SGHVS, CDR2 FQNEAQ. The CDR3 has 17 amino acids. CDR3 nucleotides: TGTGCCAGCAGCTTCTCCTACCGGGACAGGGGGCGCAATGAGCAGTTCTTC. Its translation is CASSFSYRDRGRNEQFF.

This clone showed up just once. This chain uses TRBV3-1 (or the pseudogene TRBV3-2) with TRBJ1-6; D gene uncertain. V was clipped by 3 bases and J by 9 bases, with 6 bases between them. CDR1 is LGHDT and CDR2 is YNNKEL in the germline V gene (reference sequence). This CDR3 is built from 12 residues. In DNA form, the CDR3 reads TGTGCCAGCAGCCATAGTGGTTCACCCCTCCACTTT. Amino acids: CASSHSGSPLHF.

The chain joins TRBV12-5 to TRBJ2-3; 7 bases line up with TRBD2. CDR1 and CDR2 (germline): LGHNT, FRNRAP. V shed 3 bases and J 3 bases; nucleotides not matched to a gene: 6. This CDR3 spans 15 amino acids. The CDR3 DNA is TGTGCTAGTGGTTTAGGCGGGAGCAAGACAGATACGCAGTATTTT. It encodes CASGLGGSKTDTQYF.

The chain uses TRBV12-3 or TRBV12-4 and TRBJ2-1; perhaps TRBD1 as D (6 bases). This CDR3 comprises 13 residues. Trimming took 2 bases from V and 4 from J, leaving 6 bases between them. CDR3 in DNA: TGTGCCAGCAGTTTACAGGGGTACAATGAGCAGTTCTTC. The encoded protein is CASSLQGYNEQFF.

The chain carries TRBV15 and TRBJ2-1; tentatively, D is TRBD2 (5 bases). V lost 0 bases to trimming and J lost 0 bases, with 15 bases between them. Germline-derived CDR1 and CDR2 are LNHNV and YYDKDF (reference sequence). This CDR3 comprises 18 residues. For the CDR3, the DNA is TGTGCCACCAGCAGAGAAGCCCTTAGCGAAAACTCCTACAATGAGCAGTTCTTC. This gives the protein CATSREALSENSYNEQFF. Drawing the rest from reference TRBV15 and TRBJ2-1, the complete variable domain is DAMVIQNPRYQVTQFGKPVTLSCSQTLNHNVMYWYQQKSSQAPKLLFHYYDKDFNNEADTPDNFQSRRPNTSFCFLDIRSPGLGDTAMYLCATSREALSENSYNEQFFGPGTRLTVL.

V is TRBV5-6 and J is TRBJ2-5; D perhaps matches TRBD1 (6 bases). V lost 3 bases and J lost 6, with 18 bases in between. This CDR3 comprises 15 residues. The V gene's germline CDR1 is SGHDT and CDR2 YYEEEE. CDR3 bases: TGTGCCAGCAGCTCAACCGGAGTACAGGGTCAGACCCAGTACTTC. The encoded protein is CASSSTGVQGQTQYF.

The chain joins TRBV7-8 to TRBJ2-5; TRBD1 is a possible D gene (6 bases). The V end was cut by 2 bases, the J end by 5 bases, with 9 bases between. CDR3 size: 13 residues. The germline gives CDR1 SGHVS, CDR2 FQNEAQ. CDR3 DNA sequence: TGTGCCAGCAGCTTATTTAGGGGGGAGACCCAGTACTTC. Translated, it gives CASSLFRGETQYF.